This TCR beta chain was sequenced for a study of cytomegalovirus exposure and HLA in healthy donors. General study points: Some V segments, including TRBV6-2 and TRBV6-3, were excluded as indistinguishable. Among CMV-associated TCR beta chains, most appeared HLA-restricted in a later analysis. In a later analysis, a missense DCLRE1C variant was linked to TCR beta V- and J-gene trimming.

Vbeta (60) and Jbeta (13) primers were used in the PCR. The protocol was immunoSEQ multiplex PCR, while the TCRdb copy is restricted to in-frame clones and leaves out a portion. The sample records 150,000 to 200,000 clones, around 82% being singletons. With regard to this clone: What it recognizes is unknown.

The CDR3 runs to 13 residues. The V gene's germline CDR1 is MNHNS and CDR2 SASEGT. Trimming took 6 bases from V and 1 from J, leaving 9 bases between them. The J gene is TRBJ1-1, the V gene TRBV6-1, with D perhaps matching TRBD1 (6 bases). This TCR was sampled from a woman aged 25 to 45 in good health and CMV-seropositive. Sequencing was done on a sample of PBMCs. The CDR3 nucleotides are TGTGCCAGCAGACAGGGACAGAACACTGAAGCTTTCTTT. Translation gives CASRQGQNTEAFF.